This section outlines one T cell receptor beta chain sequence together with its context. Its antigen remains unidentified. In the PCR, 60 Vbeta and 13 Jbeta primers were used. Sequenced by immunoSEQ multiplex PCR; TCRdb stores in-frame clones only, minus some. Among about 73,000 clones, 60% to 75% were seen once, and the ten largest hold about an eighth. The length of the CDR3 is 15 residues. The germline V gene has CDR1 SEHNR and CDR2 FQNEAQ (reference sequence). The data belong to a study of cytomegalovirus exposure and HLA in healthy donors. Broader study findings: In terms of immune exposure information, only CMV serostatus was available. Later analysis associated a missense DCLRE1C variant with TCR beta V- and J-gene trimming. A later analysis reportedly found that, within productive TCRs, an Asian-associated ancestry cluster had fewer N-insertions than the mean observed across the approximately 600 donors. The study flagged some 170 TCR beta chains as cytomegalovirus-associated.

This receptor was obtained from a man between 70 and 80 years old in good health and CMV-seronegative. Source material: PBMCs. This rearrangement joins TRBV7-9 to TRBJ2-5, with 9 bases aligning to TRBD2. The DNA end favors TRBJ2-7, so the J call may be wrong. This CDR3 reads CASSSGLARPYEQYF. CDR3 bases: TGTGCCAGCAGCTCGGGACTAGCCCGTCCCTACGAGCAGTACTTC.